The sequence of this TCR beta chain was determined in a study of response to subunit inactivated influenza vaccine (dated by TCRdb to the late 2010s). Background for the entire study: Deep quantitative T cell receptor repertoire profiling was used in the study to track responses to a trivalent subunit inactivated influenza vaccine. What the research found in general, with its limitations: It was suggested by the authors that each seasonal influenza vaccination may recruit only a limited number of new T cells.

This clonotype was seen a handful of times. Its antigen has not been determined. No clone much larger than this one lies a single base away; base qualities are absent. Preparation of the library involved RT-PCR. For sequencing, an Illumina HiSeq 2500 was employed. TCRdb reprocessing: public reads trimmed at Q25 with fastp, clones called with MiXCR, in-frame beta chains kept. Under each unique CDR3 protein, matching rows form one entry showing the most common genes and DNA. Within this sample are 600,000 to 850,000 distinct CDR3 sequences, with 12% to 15% of them counted one time only. Less than 9% of the sample is taken by the ten largest. From the cysteine up to the phenylalanine, the CDR3 has a length of 13 residues. The CDR3 DNA has 39 bases and is translated from base 1. The germline V gene supplies CDR1 MNHNS and CDR2 SASEGT. V lost 6 bases and J lost 2 bases; the stretch between them is 11 bases long.

The chain is encoded by TRBV6-1 joined to TRBJ2-7; a tentative D call is TRBD2 (5 bases match). The TCR was taken from a man between 50 and 59 years old who received an inactivated influenza vaccine. Donor details come from another sample of the same person, matched by shared clones. The specimen comprised PBMCs from blood, sampled approximately 15 days before vaccination. The CDR3 amino acid sequence is: CASRREATYEQYF. The DNA sequence is given as TGTGCCAGCAGGAGGGAAGCGACCTACGAGCAGTACTTC.